This is a list of T cell receptor beta chains from one sample in a study of shared clonotypes between healthy human individuals. The repertoire was sequenced with immunoSEQ multiplex PCR; TCRdb's copy has only in-frame clones and lacks some. Among 2,100,000 or so clones listed, nearly 97% were seen once. Sequencing used naive CD4+ T cells sorted from blood. These receptors all come from a man in his late teens or twenties in good health. The CDR3 runs from the conserved cysteine through the conserved F or W. A D gene is named only where the DNA matches it firmly. Clone sizes are given selectively: once, few, many, or a class where the clone is expanded.

j_call: TRBJ1-2; clone_size: -; d_call: -; cdr3_length: 15; v_call: TRBV18; cdr3_nt: TGTGCCAGCTCACCACCTAATCTCCTTAACTATGGCTACACCTTC; cdr3_aa: CASSPPNLLNYGYTF
j_call: TRBJ1-5; clone_size: -; d_call: -; cdr3_length: 14; v_call: TRBV6-5; cdr3_nt: TGTGCCAGCAGTTACTCGGGCCGCCATCAGCCCCAGCATTTT; cdr3_aa: CASSYSGRHQPQHF
j_call: TRBJ1-4; clone_size: -; d_call: TRBD1; cdr3_length: 15; v_call: TRBV10-3; cdr3_nt: TGTGCCATCAGTGTAAGCAGGGGGCCGGGTGAAAAACTGTTTTTT; cdr3_aa: CAISVSRGPGEKLFF
j_call: TRBJ1-5; clone_size: once; d_call: -; cdr3_length: 14; v_call: TRBV7-8; cdr3_nt: TGTGCCAGCAGCTTAGCGGCAGGGACCCCGCCCCAGCATTTT; cdr3_aa: CASSLAAGTPPQHF
j_call: TRBJ1-3; clone_size: -; d_call: -; cdr3_length: 15; v_call: TRBV11-2; cdr3_nt: TGTGCCAGCAGCTTACAGGGACCCTCTGGAAACACCATATATTTT; cdr3_aa: CASSLQGPSGNTIYF
j_call: TRBJ1-2; clone_size: -; d_call: TRBD1; cdr3_length: 12; v_call: TRBV5-6; cdr3_nt: TGTGCCAGTTCCCGGGACAGGGGGTTCTACACCTTC; cdr3_aa: CASSRDRGFYTF
j_call: TRBJ2-1; clone_size: -; d_call: TRBD1; cdr3_length: 13; v_call: TRBV30; cdr3_nt: TGTGCCTGGAGGGGACAGGGGAGGGGTGAGCAGTTCTTC; cdr3_aa: CAWRGQGRGEQFF
j_call: TRBJ1-5; clone_size: -; d_call: -; cdr3_length: 13; v_call: TRBV28; cdr3_nt: TGTGCCAGCAGTTTTCCCCCGAATCAGCCCCAGCATTTT; cdr3_aa: CASSFPPNQPQHF
j_call: TRBJ1-2; clone_size: -; d_call: -; cdr3_length: 11; v_call: TRBV20-1; cdr3_nt: TGCAGTGCCCCCGATGACTATGGCTACACCTTC; cdr3_aa: CSAPDDYGYTF
j_call: TRBJ1-1; clone_size: -; d_call: -; cdr3_length: 13; v_call: TRBV15; cdr3_nt: TGTGCCACCAGCAGAGTCTTGAACACTGAAGCTTTCTTT; cdr3_aa: CATSRVLNTEAFF
j_call: TRBJ2-6; clone_size: -; d_call: -; cdr3_length: 18; v_call: TRBV7-9; cdr3_nt: TGTGCCAGCAGCTTAGCGCCCGGACGGCGGAAAGGGGCCAACGTCCTGACTTTC; cdr3_aa: CASSLAPGRRKGANVLTF
j_call: TRBJ1-2; clone_size: -; d_call: -; cdr3_length: 14; v_call: TRBV27; cdr3_nt: TGTGCCAGCAGTCCGATTCAGGGCTACTATGGCTACACCTTC; cdr3_aa: CASSPIQGYYGYTF
j_call: TRBJ1-1; clone_size: -; d_call: -; cdr3_length: 16; v_call: TRBV5-1; cdr3_nt: TGCGCCAGCAGCCTACAAAGGGGACTCGGGAACACTGAAGCTTTCTTT; cdr3_aa: CASSLQRGLGNTEAFF
j_call: TRBJ1-2; clone_size: -; d_call: -; cdr3_length: 11; v_call: TRBV29-1; cdr3_nt: TGCAGCGCCGAGAGGAACTATGGCTACACCTTC; cdr3_aa: CSAERNYGYTF
j_call: TRBJ2-5; clone_size: -; d_call: TRBD2; cdr3_length: 17; v_call: TRBV19; cdr3_nt: TGTGCCAGTAGTATCACTAGCGGGGGGAAGGGACAAGAGACCCAGTACTTC; cdr3_aa: CASSITSGGKGQETQYF
j_call: TRBJ2-5; clone_size: -; d_call: -; cdr3_length: 13; v_call: TRBV29-1; cdr3_nt: TGCAGCGTTGAAAAGGGGCGAGGGGAGACCCAGTACTTC; cdr3_aa: CSVEKGRGETQYF
j_call: TRBJ2-7; clone_size: -; d_call: TRBD1; cdr3_length: 14; v_call: TRBV5-6; cdr3_nt: TGTGCCAGCAGCTCTGGACAGGGGCCCTACGAGCAGTACTTC; cdr3_aa: CASSSGQGPYEQYF
j_call: TRBJ2-7; clone_size: once; d_call: TRBD2; cdr3_length: 18; v_call: TRBV7-8; cdr3_nt: TGTGCCAGCAGTTACCCGGGACTAGCGGCCCTTCCCGCCTACGAGCAGTACTTC; cdr3_aa: CASSYPGLAALPAYEQYF
j_call: TRBJ1-4; clone_size: few; d_call: -; cdr3_length: 12; v_call: TRBV28; cdr3_nt: TGTGCCAGCAGCCTTGCTGGGGAAAAACTGTTTTTT; cdr3_aa: CASSLAGEKLFF
j_call: TRBJ1-1; clone_size: -; d_call: TRBD1; cdr3_length: 17; v_call: TRBV30; cdr3_nt: TGTGCCTGGAGGGCCACCGGGACAGGGAGAATAAACACTGAAGCTTTCTTT; cdr3_aa: CAWRATGTGRINTEAFF
j_call: TRBJ1-1; clone_size: -; d_call: -; cdr3_length: 16; v_call: TRBV6-1; cdr3_nt: TGTGCCAGCAGTGATCGATCCGGGACTTTGAACACTGAAGCTTTCTTT; cdr3_aa: CASSDRSGTLNTEAFF
j_call: TRBJ2-1; clone_size: once; d_call: TRBD2; cdr3_length: 13; v_call: TRBV7-3; cdr3_nt: TGTGCCAGCAGCAGGGACTATAACAATGAGCAGTTCTTC; cdr3_aa: CASSRDYNNEQFF
j_call: TRBJ2-7; clone_size: -; d_call: -; cdr3_length: 15; v_call: TRBV19; cdr3_nt: TGTGCCAGTAGTATAGCCAGGGGCGCGGGCTACGAGCAGTACTTC; cdr3_aa: CASSIARGAGYEQYF
j_call: TRBJ2-7; clone_size: -; d_call: TRBD1; cdr3_length: 13; v_call: TRBV6-1; cdr3_nt: TGTGCCAGCAGTGTCGACAGGGCTTACGAGCAGTACTTC; cdr3_aa: CASSVDRAYEQYF
j_call: TRBJ2-5; clone_size: -; d_call: TRBD2; cdr3_length: 16; v_call: TRBV19; cdr3_nt: TGTGCCAGTAGTATGGGGAGCGGGAGTGGGCAAGAGACCCAGTACTTC; cdr3_aa: CASSMGSGSGQETQYF
j_call: TRBJ2-3; clone_size: -; d_call: -; cdr3_length: 14; v_call: TRBV5-1; cdr3_nt: TGCGCCAGCAGCCTGAGTATTAGCACAGATACGCAGTATTTT; cdr3_aa: CASSLSISTDTQYF
j_call: TRBJ2-1; clone_size: -; d_call: TRBD2; cdr3_length: 16; v_call: TRBV19; cdr3_nt: TGTGCCAGTAGTATAGATCGGACTAGCGGCTACAATGAGCAGTTCTTC; cdr3_aa: CASSIDRTSGYNEQFF
j_call: TRBJ2-7; clone_size: -; d_call: TRBD1; cdr3_length: 17; v_call: TRBV7-9; cdr3_nt: TGTGCCAGCAGCCTAGGACAGGGCTTGACCTTACCCTACGAGCAGTACTTC; cdr3_aa: CASSLGQGLTLPYEQYF
j_call: TRBJ2-3; clone_size: -; d_call: TRBD2; cdr3_length: 14; v_call: TRBV18; cdr3_nt: TGTGCCAGCTCACTTAGCGGGAGCACAGATACGCAGTATTTT; cdr3_aa: CASSLSGSTDTQYF
j_call: TRBJ2-3; clone_size: -; d_call: -; cdr3_length: 11; v_call: TRBV20-1; cdr3_nt: TGCAGTGCTCGACTGGTAGATACGCAGTATTTT; cdr3_aa: CSARLVDTQYF
j_call: TRBJ1-6; clone_size: -; d_call: -; cdr3_length: 13; v_call: TRBV7-2; cdr3_nt: TGTGCCAGCAGCTTACAGGGGAATTCACCCCTCCACTTT; cdr3_aa: CASSLQGNSPLHF
j_call: TRBJ2-3; clone_size: -; d_call: TRBD2; cdr3_length: 14; v_call: TRBV9; cdr3_nt: TGTGCCAGCAGCCCAACTAGCGGGGGAGATACGCAGTATTTT; cdr3_aa: CASSPTSGGDTQYF
j_call: TRBJ2-3; clone_size: -; d_call: TRBD2; cdr3_length: 17; v_call: TRBV6-4; cdr3_nt: TGTGCCAGCACCCCCGATGGGCTAGCGGGCGGCACAGATACGCAGTATTTT; cdr3_aa: CASTPDGLAGGTDTQYF
j_call: TRBJ1-1; clone_size: -; d_call: TRBD1; cdr3_length: 15; v_call: TRBV10-3; cdr3_nt: TGTGCCATCAGTGAGTCCGCCGCAGGGGGGACAGAAGCTTTCTTT; cdr3_aa: CAISESAAGGTEAFF
j_call: TRBJ2-2; clone_size: -; d_call: -; cdr3_length: 15; v_call: TRBV7-6; cdr3_nt: TGTGCCAGCAGCTTAGCCGGCCAGAACACCGGGGAGCTGTTTTTT; cdr3_aa: CASSLAGQNTGELFF
j_call: TRBJ1-6; clone_size: -; d_call: -; cdr3_length: 15; v_call: TRBV6-5; cdr3_nt: TGTGCCAGCAGTTACCAAGCAGGGGATAATTCACCCCTCCACTTT; cdr3_aa: CASSYQAGDNSPLHF
j_call: TRBJ2-1; clone_size: -; d_call: -; cdr3_length: 16; v_call: TRBV15; cdr3_nt: TGTGCCACCAGCAGAGATACCCGGAATATCTACAATGAGCAGTTCTTC; cdr3_aa: CATSRDTRNIYNEQFF
j_call: TRBJ2-7; clone_size: -; d_call: -; cdr3_length: 13; v_call: TRBV19; cdr3_nt: TGTGCCAGCAAGTGGCCATATAGCGGCGAGCAGTACTTC; cdr3_aa: CASKWPYSGEQYF
j_call: TRBJ2-4; clone_size: -; d_call: TRBD2; cdr3_length: 14; v_call: TRBV28; cdr3_nt: TGTGCCAGCAGTCCAGCGGGAGGCAAAAACATTCAGTACTTC; cdr3_aa: CASSPAGGKNIQYF
j_call: TRBJ1-4; clone_size: -; d_call: TRBD1; cdr3_length: 16; v_call: TRBV7-6; cdr3_nt: TGTGCCAGCAGCCGGGACAGGGTGGGAACTAATGAAAAACTGTTTTTT; cdr3_aa: CASSRDRVGTNEKLFF
j_call: TRBJ2-1; clone_size: -; d_call: TRBD2; cdr3_length: 17; v_call: TRBV4-1; cdr3_nt: TGCGCCAGCAGCCAAGCCCAGACTAGCGGGGGGCATAGGGAGCAGTTCTTC; cdr3_aa: CASSQAQTSGGHREQFF
j_call: TRBJ2-7; clone_size: -; d_call: -; cdr3_length: 11; v_call: TRBV6-5; cdr3_nt: TGTGCCAGCGGACTGAGCTACGAGCAGTACTTC; cdr3_aa: CASGLSYEQYF
j_call: TRBJ1-1; clone_size: -; d_call: -; cdr3_length: 11; v_call: TRBV5-8; cdr3_nt: TGTGCCAGCAGCTTTATAAGGATAGCTTTCTTT; cdr3_aa: CASSFIRIAFF
j_call: TRBJ2-5; clone_size: -; d_call: -; cdr3_length: 13; v_call: TRBV19; cdr3_nt: TGTGCCAGTAGTATTCAGGGGCAAGAGACCCAGTACTTC; cdr3_aa: CASSIQGQETQYF
j_call: TRBJ2-3; clone_size: -; d_call: -; cdr3_length: 15; v_call: TRBV5-1; cdr3_nt: TGCGCCAGCACACGGACGGCGGTCGACACAGATACGCAGTATTTT; cdr3_aa: CASTRTAVDTDTQYF
j_call: TRBJ2-5; clone_size: -; d_call: TRBD2; cdr3_length: 18; v_call: TRBV9; cdr3_nt: TGTGCCAGCAGCGTAGCTACTACGACTAGCGGGAGACAAGAGACCCAGTACTTC; cdr3_aa: CASSVATTTSGRQETQYF
j_call: TRBJ1-2; clone_size: -; d_call: -; cdr3_length: 14; v_call: TRBV11-2; cdr3_nt: TGTGCCAGCAGCCCATTGACACAAGCCTATGGCTACACCTTC; cdr3_aa: CASSPLTQAYGYTF
j_call: TRBJ1-2; clone_size: -; d_call: -; cdr3_length: 15; v_call: TRBV28; cdr3_nt: TGTGCCAGCAGTATTACCGGGGGAGACTACTATGGCTACACCTTC; cdr3_aa: CASSITGGDYYGYTF
j_call: TRBJ1-1; clone_size: -; d_call: -; cdr3_length: 13; v_call: TRBV18; cdr3_nt: TGTGCCAGCTCACCAAAAGGGGGCACTGAAGCTTTCTTT; cdr3_aa: CASSPKGGTEAFF
j_call: TRBJ1-6; clone_size: few; d_call: TRBD1; cdr3_length: 14; v_call: TRBV7-2; cdr3_nt: TGTGCCAGCAGCTTAAGGGACAGTCAATCACCCCTCCACTTT; cdr3_aa: CASSLRDSQSPLHF
j_call: TRBJ1-2; clone_size: -; d_call: -; cdr3_length: 13; v_call: TRBV28; cdr3_nt: TGTGCCAGCAGACCAGGGAGAAACTATGGCTACACCTTC; cdr3_aa: CASRPGRNYGYTF